The next 3 T cell receptor beta chains were all read from a single sample in a study of blood T cell dynamics during melanoma immunotherapy. Time point indicated: week 3, after first cycle of checkpoint inhibitor. The table came from immunoSEQ multiplex PCR; TCRdb's copy has only in-frame clones and leaves some out. The table shows tens of thousands of clones, with over 70% occurring only once. The sample here was blood, taken from a patient treated with checkpoint blockade. The source of these receptors is a human donor with melanoma.

The chain employs TRBV10-3 and TRBJ1-4, with D perhaps TRBD1 (5 bases). The germline V gene encodes CDR1 ENHRY and CDR2 SYGVKD. Trimming took 0 bases from V and 8 from J, leaving 10 bases between them. The CDR3 length is 14 residues. As DNA, the CDR3 is TGTGCCATCAGTGAGTCTCTTAGGGACGAAAAACTGTTTTTT. Its translation is CAISESLRDEKLFF.

The J gene is TRBJ1-5, the V gene TRBV6-1, with D uncertain. Germline CDR1 reads MNHNS; CDR2 reads SASEGT. The V and J ends lost 3 bases and 11 bases respectively, with 14 bases between them. The CDR3 runs 13 residues. The CDR3: CASSEGGNRSQHF. In DNA form, the CDR3 reads TGTGCCAGCAGTGAGGGAGGGAATCGGTCCCAGCATTTT.

As DNA, the CDR3 is TGCGCCAGCAGCGACTTAGGGGTTACCGGGGAGCTGTTTTTT. Protein: CASSDLGVTGELFF. The V call is TRBV5-1, the J call TRBJ2-2; TRBD1 is a possible D gene (5 bases). CDR1 and CDR2 (germline): SGHRS, YFSETQ. The CDR3 is made up of 14 amino acids. V lost 4 bases to trimming and J lost 5 bases, with 12 bases between them. The entire variable domain, with the rest obtained from reference TRBV5-1 and TRBJ2-2, is as follows: KAGVTQTPRYLIKTRGQQVTLSCSPISGHRSVSWYQQTPGQGLQFLFEYFSETQRNKGNFPGRFSGRQFSNSRSEMNVSTLELGDSALYLCASSDLGVTGELFFGEGSRLTVL.